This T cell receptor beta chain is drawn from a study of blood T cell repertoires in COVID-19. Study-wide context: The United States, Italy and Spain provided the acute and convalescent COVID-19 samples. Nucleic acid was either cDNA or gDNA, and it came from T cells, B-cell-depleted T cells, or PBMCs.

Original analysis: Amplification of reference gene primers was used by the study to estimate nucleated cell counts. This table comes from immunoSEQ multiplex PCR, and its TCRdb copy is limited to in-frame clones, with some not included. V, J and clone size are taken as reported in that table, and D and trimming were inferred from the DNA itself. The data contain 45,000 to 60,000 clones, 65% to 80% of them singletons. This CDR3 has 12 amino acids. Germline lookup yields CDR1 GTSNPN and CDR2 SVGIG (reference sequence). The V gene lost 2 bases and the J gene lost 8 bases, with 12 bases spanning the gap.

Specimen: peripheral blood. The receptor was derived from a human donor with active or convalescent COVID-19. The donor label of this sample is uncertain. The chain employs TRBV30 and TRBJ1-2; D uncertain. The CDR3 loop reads CAWSRQDRGYTF. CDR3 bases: TGTGCCTGGAGTAGGCAGGATAGGGGCTACACCTTC.